These T cell receptor beta chains were read from a single sample in a study of T cell repertoires in cytomegalovirus infection. These receptors' antigens are unknown. TCRdb re-derived calls from the reads in MiXCR, one entry per CDR3 protein. Seen here are about 920,000 distinct CDR3 sequences, about a third observed once, and the top ten hold roughly an eighth. This specimen was cultured CD8+ T cells from PBMCs, taken from culture after CMV antigen stimulation. Every receptor here comes from a human donor in good health (CMV status not recorded). Some clones in this sample may be carry-over from other donors' samples. Each CDR3 is given with its conserved first and last residue. The D gene is left open where the match is weak. Clone sizes are given selectively: once, few, many, or a class where the clone is expanded.

>TRBJ1-2|TRBV2|TRBD1|-
CASSEGDRSLYGYTF
TGTGCCAGCAGTGAAGGGGACAGATCTCTTTATGGCTACACCTTC
>TRBJ1-1|TRBV19|-|-
CASSISQGSTEAFF
TGTGCCAGTAGTATAAGTCAGGGTAGCACTGAAGCTTTCTTT
>TRBJ2-3|TRBV24-1|-|few
CATRDNGPDTQYF
TGTGCCACACGCGACAACGGGCCAGATACGCAGTATTTT
>TRBJ1-5|TRBV6-1|-|few
CASSEALNQPQHF
TGTGCCAGCAGTGAAGCGCTTAATCAGCCCCAGCATTTT
>TRBJ2-3|TRBV19|-|many
CASSIEDSGLSTDTQYF
TGTGCCAGTAGTATAGAAGACAGTGGGTTGAGCACAGATACGCAGTATTTT
>TRBJ2-1|TRBV19|-|-
CASALVPHKLNEQFF
TGTGCCAGTGCCCTGGTCCCCCATAAACTCAATGAGCAGTTCTTC
>TRBJ2-1|TRBV6-2/TRBV6-3|TRBD2|few
CASSPLPSGGALEQFF
TGTGCCAGCAGTCCTCTTCCTAGCGGGGGGGCACTCGAGCAGTTCTTC
>TRBJ1-1|TRBV13|-|few
CASSLGPGGPSSEAFF
TGTGCCAGCAGCTTAGGCCCCGGCGGGCCTTCGTCCGAAGCTTTCTTT
>TRBJ1-6|TRBV27|-|-
CASSLSSTRGSYNSPLHF
TGTGCCAGCAGTTTATCCTCGACTCGGGGGTCCTATAATTCACCCCTCCACTTT
>TRBJ2-3|TRBV19|-|-
CASSIATYTGPSTDTQYF
TGTGCCAGTAGTATAGCCACCTATACGGGACCAAGCACAGATACGCAGTATTTT
>TRBJ2-2|TRBV7-6|-|many
CASTAGPWGSGELFF
TGTGCCAGCACAGCCGGGCCCTGGGGGAGCGGGGAGCTGTTTTTT
>TRBJ2-1|TRBV27|-|few
CASSFRAGNEQFF
TGTGCCAGCAGTTTTCGGGCAGGCAATGAGCAGTTCTTC
>TRBJ2-2|TRBV7-6|TRBD1|-
CASSLDPPPGQGITGELFF
TGTGCCAGCAGCTTAGATCCTCCCCCCGGACAGGGGATAACCGGGGAGCTGTTTTTT
>TRBJ2-1|TRBV4-1|TRBD2|-
CASSPSGAVDEQFF
TGCGCCAGCAGCCCCAGCGGGGCAGTAGATGAGCAGTTCTTC
>TRBJ1-4|TRBV4-1|TRBD1|few
CASSPYDRGEKLFF
TGCGCCAGCAGCCCTTACGACAGGGGCGAAAAACTGTTTTTT
>TRBJ1-5|TRBV28|-|-
CASSFSGILWPQHF
TGTGCCAGCAGTTTCTCAGGGATACTCTGGCCCCAGCATTTT
>TRBJ2-2|TRBV9|-|-
CASSVEGRNTGELFF
TGTGCCAGCAGCGTAGAGGGGAGGAACACCGGGGAGCTGTTTTTT
>TRBJ2-1|TRBV27|TRBD1|-
CASSLSNADRNEQFF
TGTGCCAGCAGTTTATCGAATGCGGACAGGAATGAGCAGTTCTTC
>TRBJ1-1|TRBV2|-|-
CATAVPGPTNTEAFF
TGTGCCACAGCAGTCCCGGGGCCAACAAACACTGAAGCTTTCTTT
>TRBJ2-1|TRBV7-8|-|-
CASSGEGIEQFF
TGTGCCAGCAGCGGGGAAGGGATTGAGCAGTTCTTC
>TRBJ2-5|TRBV6-2/TRBV6-3|TRBD2|few
CASREGAGAETQYF
TGTGCCAGCAGGGAGGGAGCGGGGGCCGAGACCCAGTACTTC
>TRBJ1-4|TRBV27|-|-
CASGRGGKLFF
TGTGCCAGCGGGCGCGGGGGAAAACTGTTTTTT
>TRBJ2-2|TRBV6-5|TRBD1|-
CASRTGQEYLVDTGELFF
TGTGCCAGCCGAACGGGACAGGAGTATCTTGTTGACACCGGGGAGCTGTTTTTT
>TRBJ2-2|TRBV6-2/TRBV6-3|-|-
CASSYSTGDGELFF
TGTGCCAGCAGTTACTCGACGGGCGACGGGGAGCTGTTTTTT
>TRBJ2-3|TRBV7-6|TRBD2|few
CASSLVLAGGPDTQYF
TGTGCCAGCAGCTTAGTCCTAGCGGGGGGACCAGATACGCAGTATTTT
>TRBJ1-2|TRBV29-1|-|-
CSVEPGTAYGYTF
TGCAGCGTTGAACCGGGGACTGCTTATGGCTACACCTTC
>TRBJ1-1|TRBV12-3/TRBV12-4|TRBD1|few
CASSSRDRGIIEAFF
TGTGCCAGCAGTTCCCGGGACAGGGGGATTATTGAAGCTTTCTTT
>TRBJ2-3|TRBV27|-|few
CASNSQGYPTDTQYF
TGTGCCAGCAATTCTCAGGGCTACCCCACAGATACGCAGTATTTT
>TRBJ2-6|TRBV20-1|TRBD1|-
CSARRGQGVSGANVLTF
TGCAGTGCCCGAAGGGGACAGGGGGTTTCAGGGGCCAACGTCCTGACTTTC
>TRBJ1-1|TRBV6-2/TRBV6-3|TRBD1|-
CASSFNTGGRGDTEAFF
TGTGCCAGCAGTTTTAATACAGGGGGCCGAGGAGACACTGAAGCTTTCTTT